The clone carrying this TCR beta chain turned up a few times. The CDR3 is 15 residues long. The germline V gene has CDR1 LGHNA and CDR2 YSLEER. The trim removed 3 bases at V and 5 bases at J, leaving 6 bases unmatched. TCRdb called the RT-PCR reads again in MiXCR, with one record for every CDR3 protein. Among 410,000 or so distinct CDR3 sequences listed, approximately 16% were seen once. These data are taken from a study of patients and donors after allogeneic stem cell transplantation. The sequencing input was blood, either unsorted or a sorted T cell fraction (not recorded which). This sequence was found in a human donor who was either an allogeneic HSCT recipient or a stem cell or donor lymphocyte infusion donor (not recorded which). It is not recorded whose cells these are; they may come from a transplant donor. The chain joins TRBV4-3 to TRBJ2-3; 9 positions agree with TRBD1. The CDR3: CASSHGTGYGDTQYF. CDR3 DNA sequence: TGCGCCAGCAGCCACGGGACAGGGTATGGAGATACGCAGTATTTT.